This T cell receptor beta chain derives from a study of cytomegalovirus exposure and HLA in healthy donors. Primers for the PCR totalled 60 Vbeta and 13 Jbeta. Measured with immunoSEQ multiplex PCR; TCRdb has only the in-frame clones, and not every one. Of around 64,000 clones detected, about 69% appear once; the ten largest clones hold 6.8%. Germline loops: CDR1 SGHVS, CDR2 FNYEAQ. The CDR3 contains 20 residues. J lost 0 bases, V lost 2 bases, and 13 bases had no gene match. Turning to this clone: What it recognizes is unknown.

Overall study results and limits: The authors listed roughly 150 TCR beta chains as cytomegalovirus-associated.

The gene calls are TRBV7-6 and TRBJ2-6; 7 nucleotides match TRBD2. Sequenced input: PBMCs. The clonotype was recovered from a man between 25 and 39 years old in good health and CMV-seropositive. As DNA, the CDR3 is TGTGCCAGCAGCTTAAAGCGGGGCGGTGGGGTGCGCTCTGGGGCCAACGTCCTGACTTTC. This translates into CASSLKRGGGVRSGANVLTF.